This is a list of T cell receptor beta chains from one sample in a study of regulatory T cells in long-lasting Graves disease. Each CDR3 protein gets one entry after TCRdb re-called the multiplex PCR reads with MiXCR. This table holds hundreds of thousands of distinct CDR3 sequences, more than 20% found once. Material: peripheral blood mononuclear cells (PBMCs), obtained when the disease was refractory, from a patient treated with antithyroid drugs. The receptors come from a female donor with Graves disease. Each CDR3 is given with its conserved first and last residue. Each record gives: D gene, J gene, clone size, V gene, CDR3 DNA, CDR3 protein. D genes are given only for firm matches. Clone size is shown for a subset of rows, as once, few, many or a class of expanded clone.

D gene: NA; J gene: TRBJ1-2; clone size: many; V gene: TRBV7-9; CDR3 DNA: TGTGCCAGCAGCTTAGATGGACTATTGAATAACTATGGCTACACCTTC; CDR3 protein: CASSLDGLLNNYGYTF
D gene: TRBD2; J gene: TRBJ2-7; clone size: few; V gene: TRBV20-1; CDR3 DNA: TGCAGTGCTAGAGGGGGTAGCGGGAGATCTTCCCCCTACGAGCAGTACTTC; CDR3 protein: CSARGGSGRSSPYEQYF
D gene: NA; J gene: TRBJ2-3; clone size: NA; V gene: TRBV7-2; CDR3 DNA: TGTGCCAGCAGCTTAGCCCCGGCCGCAGATACGCAGTATTTT; CDR3 protein: CASSLAPAADTQYF
D gene: NA; J gene: TRBJ2-2; clone size: few; V gene: TRBV7-9; CDR3 DNA: TGTGCCAGCAGCCCCCGGACTCCAACGCGGGCGGCCGGGGAGCTGTTTTTT; CDR3 protein: CASSPRTPTRAAGELFF
D gene: NA; J gene: TRBJ2-2; clone size: few; V gene: TRBV18; CDR3 DNA: TGTGCCAGCTCACCACTGATGAATTCTAAGGGTATGAACACCGGGGAGCTGTTTTTT; CDR3 protein: CASSPLMNSKGMNTGELFF
D gene: NA; J gene: TRBJ2-7; clone size: few; V gene: TRBV27; CDR3 DNA: TGTGCCAGCAGTTTCTCTCTCGCGGGGTCCCCCTACGAGCAGTACTTC; CDR3 protein: CASSFSLAGSPYEQYF
D gene: NA; J gene: TRBJ2-7; clone size: NA; V gene: TRBV7-2; CDR3 DNA: TGTGCCAGCAGCTTAAGGTTCGAGCGGAGGGGGGACTACGAGCAGTACTTC; CDR3 protein: CASSLRFERRGDYEQYF
D gene: NA; J gene: TRBJ2-5; clone size: many; V gene: TRBV2; CDR3 DNA: TGTGCCAGCAGTGAATGGGGTAGAGAAGAGACCCAGTACTTC; CDR3 protein: CASSEWGREETQYF
D gene: NA; J gene: TRBJ1-1; clone size: many; V gene: TRBV27; CDR3 DNA: TGTGCCGCGAGAACGGAGGCGGGTACTGAAGCTTTCTTT; CDR3 protein: CAARTEAGTEAFF
D gene: NA; J gene: TRBJ2-2; clone size: few; V gene: TRBV28; CDR3 DNA: TGTGCCAGCAGAGAAGTTCCCGGGGAGCTGTTTTTT; CDR3 protein: CASREVPGELFF
D gene: NA; J gene: TRBJ1-5; clone size: NA; V gene: TRBV28; CDR3 DNA: TGTGCCAGCAGACCCACCGGGGGGAGCAATCAGCCCCAGCATTTT; CDR3 protein: CASRPTGGSNQPQHF
D gene: NA; J gene: TRBJ1-2; clone size: many; V gene: TRBV6-2/TRBV6-3; CDR3 DNA: TGTGCCAGCAGTTACTCGACAGGTCATGGCTACACCTTC; CDR3 protein: CASSYSTGHGYTF
D gene: TRBD2; J gene: TRBJ2-5; clone size: many; V gene: TRBV2; CDR3 DNA: TGTGCCAGCAGCGAGGGACTAGCGGGAGGTAGAGAGACCCAGTACTTC; CDR3 protein: CASSEGLAGGRETQYF
D gene: NA; J gene: TRBJ2-7; clone size: many; V gene: TRBV12-3/TRBV12-4; CDR3 DNA: TGTGCCAGCGGGCAAGGGTCCCTTAAGGACGAGCAGTACTTC; CDR3 protein: CASGQGSLKDEQYF
D gene: TRBD2; J gene: TRBJ2-5; clone size: many; V gene: TRBV12-3/TRBV12-4; CDR3 DNA: TGTGCCAGCAGCCTCCCCTTTTTGGCGGGAGGGCCGAAGACCCAGTACTTC; CDR3 protein: CASSLPFLAGGPKTQYF
D gene: NA; J gene: TRBJ2-3; clone size: NA; V gene: TRBV6-1; CDR3 DNA: TGTGCCAGCAGCCCAGACCCGTCTAGCACAGATACGCAGTATTTT; CDR3 protein: CASSPDPSSTDTQYF
D gene: TRBD2; J gene: TRBJ2-3; clone size: NA; V gene: TRBV20-1; CDR3 DNA: TGCAGTGCTAGAGAAAGGGCTAGCGGAAGCACAGATACGCAGTATTTT; CDR3 protein: CSARERASGSTDTQYF
D gene: TRBD2; J gene: TRBJ2-5; clone size: many; V gene: TRBV7-2; CDR3 DNA: TGTGCCAGCAGCCCATTCGGGGGGTACCAAGAGACCCAGTACTTC; CDR3 protein: CASSPFGGYQETQYF
D gene: NA; J gene: TRBJ1-6; clone size: NA; V gene: TRBV7-9; CDR3 DNA: TGTGCCAGCAGCTTAGCGGACAGATATAATTCACCCCTCCACTTT; CDR3 protein: CASSLADRYNSPLHF
D gene: TRBD2; J gene: TRBJ2-3; clone size: NA; V gene: TRBV11-2; CDR3 DNA: TGTGCCAGCAGCTTAGGAAAGTTAGGGAGCGGGATAGCAGATACGCAGTATTTT; CDR3 protein: CASSLGKLGSGIADTQYF
D gene: NA; J gene: TRBJ2-3; clone size: NA; V gene: TRBV7-9; CDR3 DNA: TGTGCCAGCAGCTTAGTACTGGCTTCGGATACGCAGTATTTT; CDR3 protein: CASSLVLASDTQYF
D gene: TRBD1; J gene: TRBJ1-1; clone size: many; V gene: TRBV6-1; CDR3 DNA: TGTGCCAGCAGCATAAGAGACAGGGTGAACACTGAAGCTTTCTTT; CDR3 protein: CASSIRDRVNTEAFF
D gene: TRBD1; J gene: TRBJ1-2; clone size: many; V gene: TRBV7-2; CDR3 DNA: TGTGCCAGCGGAAGATTGGGACAGGATTATGGCTACACCTTC; CDR3 protein: CASGRLGQDYGYTF
D gene: TRBD1; J gene: TRBJ2-2; clone size: few; V gene: TRBV6-2/TRBV6-3; CDR3 DNA: TGTGCCAGCAGTCCCGGACAGGGGGCGGGTGGGGAGCTGTTTTTT; CDR3 protein: CASSPGQGAGGELFF
D gene: TRBD1; J gene: TRBJ1-1; clone size: many; V gene: TRBV28; CDR3 DNA: TGTGCCAGCAGTTTGTCCCCGGGACAGGTCCCTGGGACTGAAGCTTTCTTT; CDR3 protein: CASSLSPGQVPGTEAFF
D gene: TRBD1; J gene: TRBJ2-4; clone size: NA; V gene: TRBV12-3/TRBV12-4; CDR3 DNA: TGTGCCAGCAGTCAGATGGCAGGGGGTGGCTACATTCAGTACTTC; CDR3 protein: CASSQMAGGGYIQYF
D gene: NA; J gene: TRBJ1-2; clone size: NA; V gene: TRBV20-1; CDR3 DNA: TGCAGTGCTAGAGGGGGAAGGGGGGGAACGGACTATGGCTACACCTTC; CDR3 protein: CSARGGRGGTDYGYTF
D gene: NA; J gene: TRBJ1-1; clone size: many; V gene: TRBV6-2/TRBV6-3; CDR3 DNA: TGTGCCAGCACTCCCGGCGGGGGGAAGGGTGAAGCTTTCTTT; CDR3 protein: CASTPGGGKGEAFF
D gene: NA; J gene: TRBJ2-7; clone size: NA; V gene: TRBV9; CDR3 DNA: TGTGCCAGCAGCCCCAAACCCCACTACGAGCAGTACTTC; CDR3 protein: CASSPKPHYEQYF
D gene: TRBD1; J gene: TRBJ1-4; clone size: few; V gene: TRBV6-5; CDR3 DNA: TGTGCCAGCAGTTTCCTGAGACAGGGAATTCCTAATGAAAAACTGTTTTTT; CDR3 protein: CASSFLRQGIPNEKLFF
D gene: TRBD1; J gene: TRBJ1-6; clone size: NA; V gene: TRBV20-1; CDR3 DNA: TGCAGTGCCCCGACAGGGCGGAATTCACCCCTCCACTTT; CDR3 protein: CSAPTGRNSPLHF
D gene: TRBD1; J gene: TRBJ1-2; clone size: many; V gene: TRBV6-1; CDR3 DNA: TGTGCCAGCACAAGAACAGGGGGCGTGGATGGCTACACCTTC; CDR3 protein: CASTRTGGVDGYTF
D gene: TRBD1; J gene: TRBJ2-7; clone size: many; V gene: TRBV6-1; CDR3 DNA: TGTGCCAGCAGCCAGCCGCCTGTCCCGACAGGGGCATACGAGCAGTACTTC; CDR3 protein: CASSQPPVPTGAYEQYF
D gene: NA; J gene: TRBJ1-5; clone size: many; V gene: TRBV20-1; CDR3 DNA: TGCAGTGCTAGCGGGACAAATACCAATCAGCCCCAGCATTTT; CDR3 protein: CSASGTNTNQPQHF
D gene: NA; J gene: TRBJ1-1; clone size: many; V gene: TRBV6-2/TRBV6-3; CDR3 DNA: TGTGCCAGCAGTTACGGATTAAGGGGGAACACTGAAGCTTTCTTT; CDR3 protein: CASSYGLRGNTEAFF
D gene: NA; J gene: TRBJ2-5; clone size: many; V gene: TRBV2; CDR3 DNA: TGTGCCAGCAGCAGGCAAGAGACCCAGTACTTC; CDR3 protein: CASSRQETQYF
D gene: TRBD2; J gene: TRBJ2-7; clone size: NA; V gene: TRBV10-3; CDR3 DNA: TGTGCCATCAGGGGACTAGCGGGGAGGGAGCAGTACTTC; CDR3 protein: CAIRGLAGREQYF
D gene: NA; J gene: TRBJ1-1; clone size: NA; V gene: TRBV29-1; CDR3 DNA: TGCAGCGTTGAGCAGAACACTGAAGCTTTCTTT; CDR3 protein: CSVEQNTEAFF
D gene: NA; J gene: TRBJ1-1; clone size: many; V gene: TRBV28; CDR3 DNA: TGTGCCAGCAGTCCCCCGCAGGGAGGACCCCCACTGAACACTGAAGCTTTCTTT; CDR3 protein: CASSPPQGGPPLNTEAFF
D gene: NA; J gene: TRBJ2-7; clone size: few; V gene: TRBV5-1; CDR3 DNA: TGCGCCAGCAGCTTGCCGCGGGGCCCTACCTCCTACGAGCAGTACTTC; CDR3 protein: CASSLPRGPTSYEQYF
D gene: TRBD1; J gene: TRBJ2-2; clone size: NA; V gene: TRBV2; CDR3 DNA: TGTGCCAGCAGTGGGTCAGGGGGTCGAACCGGGGAGCTGTTTTTT; CDR3 protein: CASSGSGGRTGELFF
D gene: TRBD2; J gene: TRBJ2-2; clone size: NA; V gene: TRBV12-3/TRBV12-4; CDR3 DNA: TGTGCCAGCAGATCCACCCAGTTGGGGGGGTTGAGACTAGCGGGAGAGACCACCGGGGAGCTGTTTTTT; CDR3 protein: CASRSTQLGGLRLAGETTGELFF
D gene: NA; J gene: TRBJ2-2; clone size: NA; V gene: TRBV28; CDR3 DNA: TGTGCCAGCAGTTTACAGGCAACGGCGGCGAACACCAGGGAGCTGTTTTTT; CDR3 protein: CASSLQATAANTRELFF